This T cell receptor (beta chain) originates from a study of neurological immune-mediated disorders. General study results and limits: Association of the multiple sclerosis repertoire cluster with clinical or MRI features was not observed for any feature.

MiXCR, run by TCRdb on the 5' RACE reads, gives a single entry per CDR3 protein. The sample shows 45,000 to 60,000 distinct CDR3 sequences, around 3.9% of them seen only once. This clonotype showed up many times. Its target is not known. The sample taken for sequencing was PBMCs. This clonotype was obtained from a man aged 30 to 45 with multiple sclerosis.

The CDR3 loop reads CASSQDRGTYEQYF. The CDR3 DNA sequence: TGTGCCAGCAGCCAAGACAGGGGAACCTACGAGCAGTACTTC. V is TRBV14 and J is TRBJ2-7, with TRBD1 as a possible D gene (6 bases). V was trimmed by 0 bases and J by 2 bases, leaving 8 bases between them. The CDR3 is 14 amino acids. Per germline, CDR1 SGHDN and CDR2 FVKESK. Drawing the rest from reference TRBV14 and TRBJ2-7, the complete variable domain is EAGVTQFPSHSVIEKGQTVTLRCDPISGHDNLYWYRRVMGKEIKFLLHFVKESKQDESGMPNNRFLAERTGGTYSTLKVQPAELEDSGVYFCASSQDRGTYEQYFGPGTRLTVT.